This T cell receptor beta chain was observed in a study of T cell repertoires in ileal Crohn's disease. Overall study context: About half of patients got postoperative therapy: some 11 thiopurines, approximately 17 anti-TNF. MI samples are biopsies from the surgical specimen's proximal margin. Five hundred nanograms of biopsy DNA per sample underwent TCRB immunosequencing.

To note about this clone: Its antigen is still unknown.

This CDR3 region has 14 residues. V was shortened by 2 bases and J by 2 bases, with 7 bases between the two germline ends. The V gene's germline CDR1 is SGHDN and CDR2 FVKESK. Stated time point: proximal margin of the surgical specimen (macroscopically non-inflamed). Sequencing was performed with immunoSEQ multiplex PCR; in TCRdb, only in-frame clones are kept and a portion is missing. The sample holds around 3,700 clones; about nine tenths are singletons and the top ten take 10% to 15%. Study results and caveats: Mucosal expansions were suggested to be mainly CD8 T cells.

Sequencing was done on a sample of ileal tissue. The receptor was derived from an adult with Crohn's disease. V gene TRBV14 combines with J gene TRBJ1-3; unclear D gene. Written as DNA, the CDR3 is TGTGCCAGCAGCCAAACCGGGCCTGGAAACACCATATATTTT. Translating it yields CASSQTGPGNTIYF.